The 15 T cell receptor beta chains below all came from one sample that was sequenced in a study of shared clonotypes between healthy human individuals. TCRdb keeps only in-frame clones here, not all; method: immunoSEQ multiplex PCR. The table includes about 660,000 clones, less than 85% detected once. Input material: memory CD4+ T cells sorted from blood. Subset indicated: CD45RA-negative fraction. These receptor sequences come from a woman in her 30s in good health.

The V gene is TRBV6-1, the J gene TRBJ2-7; 9 positions match TRBD1. The ends lost 6 bases at V and 5 bases at J; junction bases unmatched: 5. CDR3 length equals 13 residues. Germline CDR1 and CDR2: MNHNS and SASEGT. In DNA, the CDR3 is TGTGCCAGCAGGATACAGGGGGCAAACGAGCAGTACTTC. Translation gives CASRIQGANEQYF.

The chain joins TRBV29-1 to TRBJ2-4, with no clear D. CDR1 is SQVTM and CDR2 is ANQGSEA in the germline V gene. This CDR3 is 12 amino acids long. Trimming left V 5 bases short and J 9 bases short, with 14 bases between. The CDR3 coding sequence is TGCAGCGTTAGCTTGGCATCGGGCATTCAGTACTTC. Its protein product is CSVSLASGIQYF.

CDR3 protein: CASDRGQGSGRGPTQYF. In DNA, the CDR3 is TGTGCCAGCGACAGGGGGCAAGGAAGCGGGAGGGGCCCGACGCAGTATTTT. The chain uses TRBV19 and TRBJ2-3; D is tentatively TRBD1 or TRBD2 (10 bases each). Trimming cost V 9 bases and J 9 bases, with 31 bases left between them. Germline V gives CDR1 LNHDA, CDR2 SQIVND (reference sequence). The CDR3 has 17 amino acids.

The rearrangement links TRBV2 to TRBJ2-7; D is uncertain. The V and J ends lost 3 bases and 2 bases respectively, with 8 bases between them. Germline-derived CDR1 and CDR2 are SNHLY and FYNNEI. The CDR3 contains 13 residues. The CDR3 DNA follows: TGTGCCAGCAGTGACCCGGATACCTACGAGCAGTACTTC. Translation gives CASSDPDTYEQYF.

The rearrangement joins TRBV4-2 to TRBJ2-3; either TRBD1 or TRBD2 may supply D (5 bases each). Trimming left V 2 bases short and J 6 bases short, with 18 bases between. The CDR3 totals 16 residues. The germline V gene encodes CDR1 LGHNA and CDR2 YNFKEQ. CDR3 sequence reads: CASSQRRVRDGDTQYF. The CDR3 coding sequence is TGTGCCAGCAGCCAAAGGCGAGTCCGGGACGGGGATACGCAGTATTTT.

The chain recombines TRBV28 with TRBJ2-2; a possible D gene is TRBD2 (5 bases). Germline V gene sequence: CDR1 MDHEN, CDR2 SYDVKM. The CDR3 runs 15 residues. Trimming removed 7 bases at V and 1 base at J, with 13 bases between. The CDR3 DNA is TGTGCCAGCAATCCCGGAGGAAAGAACACCGGGGAGCTGTTTTTT. This encodes CASNPGGKNTGELFF.

This clone was seen only a few times. V usage is TRBV6-6 and J usage is TRBJ2-1; 9 nucleotides align to TRBD2. This CDR3 region has 14 residues. Trimming at V came to 8 bases and at J to 4 bases, leaving 6 bases not matched to a gene. Germline V gene lookup returns CDR1 MNHNY and CDR2 SVGAGI (reference sequence). The CDR3 reads CASQRTSEYNEQFF. Here the CDR3 DNA reads TGTGCCAGCCAAAGGACTAGCGAATACAATGAGCAGTTCTTC.

The V gene is TRBV6-1, the J gene TRBJ2-7, with 9 bases that match TRBD2. CDR1 and CDR2 (germline): MNHNS, SASEGT. The CDR3 sequence is 16 residues long. Trimming removed 3 bases from V and 4 bases from J; junction bases left unmatched: 10. Here the CDR3 reads CASSDLAGEGSYEQYF. DNA for the CDR3: TGTGCCAGCAGTGATTTAGCGGGAGAGGGTAGTTACGAGCAGTACTTC.

This clone has just a few counts. Distinct nucleotide sequences in the sample also encode this CDR3. The rearrangement links TRBV6-5 to TRBJ1-1; D is undetermined. Germline V gives CDR1 MNHEY, CDR2 SVGAGI. Trimming stripped 0 bases from V and 4 bases from J, with 9 bases between. The CDR3 loop spans 14 amino acids. The CDR3 DNA reads TGTGCCAGCAGTTACTCTGCCGTGGGCACTGAAGCTTTCTTT. Its protein is CASSYSAVGTEAFF.

Concerning this clone: The same CDR3 also results from other DNA sequences found in this sample. The genes are TRBV19 and TRBJ1-5; 10 bases line up with TRBD1. Losses at the gene ends were 4 bases for V and 4 bases for J; bases not matched to a gene: 4. The CDR3 is 15 residues long. The germline gives CDR1 LNHDA, CDR2 SQIVND (reference sequence). The CDR3 spells CASSRQGAGNQPQHF. DNA for the CDR3: TGTGCCAGTAGTAGACAGGGGGCTGGGAATCAGCCCCAGCATTTT.

The V gene is TRBV28, the J gene TRBJ2-7; D may match TRBD1 or TRBD2 (5 bases each). The germline V gene encodes CDR1 MDHEN and CDR2 SYDVKM. V lost 5 bases and J 4 bases, leaving 18 bases between the germline ends. The CDR3 runs to 15 residues. The CDR3 sequence: CASSLGQGVLYEQYF. Here the CDR3 DNA reads TGTGCCAGCAGTCTGGGCCAGGGAGTGCTTTACGAGCAGTACTTC.

The sample holds many counts of this clone. This chain joins TRBV28 and TRBJ2-7; the match to TRBD2 covers 7 bases. The CDR3 is 15 residues long. The trim removed 5 bases at V and 0 bases at J, leaving 7 bases unmatched. In germline, CDR1 is MDHEN, CDR2 SYDVKM. CDR3 coding DNA: TGTGCCAGCAGTCTACTAGCGATTACCTCCTACGAGCAGTACTTC. It yields the protein CASSLLAITSYEQYF.

The chain links TRBV18 to TRBJ2-7; D might be TRBD2 (6 bases). Trimming cost V 0 bases and J 5 bases, with 11 bases left between them. The CDR3 runs to 14 residues. Germline CDR1 reads KGHSH; CDR2 reads LQKENI. CDR3 DNA: TGTGCCAGCTCACCACCTGTCGGGAGCCACGAGCAGTACTTC. It codes for CASSPPVGSHEQYF. Together with reference TRBV18 and TRBJ2-7, the CDR3 gives the full variable domain: NAGVMQNPRHLVRRRGQEARLRCSPMKGHSHVYWYRQLPEEGLKFMVYLQKENIIDESGMPKERFSAEFPKEGPSILRIQQVVRGDSAAYFCASSPPVGSHEQYFGPGTRLTVT.

Note on this clone: Additional DNA sequences in this sample encode the identical CDR3. The rearrangement uses TRBV11-3 and TRBJ2-2, with D unresolved. V lost 4 bases and J lost 4, with 7 bases in between. The CDR3 spans 13 residues. Germline-derived CDR1 and CDR2 are SGHNT and YENEEA. This CDR3 reads CASSSRGTGELFF. The CDR3 coding sequence is TGTGCCAGCAGCTCCCGTGGCACCGGGGAGCTGTTTTTT. Full variable domain (missing parts from reference TRBV11-3 and TRBJ2-2): EAGVVQSPRYKIIEKKQPVAFWCNPISGHNTLYWYLQNLGQGPELLIRYENEEAVDDSQLPKDRFSAERLKGVDSTLKIQPAELGDSAVYLCASSSRGTGELFFGEGSRLTVL.

This clone was counted between two and nine times. CDR3 amino acids: CASSDGGPYNEQFF. The CDR3 DNA is TGCGCCAGCAGTGACGGGGGACCCTACAATGAGCAGTTCTTC. This sequence joins TRBV10-1 and TRBJ2-1, with a tentative D call TRBD2 (6 bases). In germline, CDR1 is WNHNN, CDR2 SYGVQD (reference sequence). Between the trimmed V and J ends, which lost 3 bases and 2 bases, there was a span of 8 bases. The CDR3 has 14 amino acids.